The 22 T cell receptor beta chains listed next were all sequenced from one sample in a study of CD8 T cells in ankylosing spondylitis. Using its own MiXCR run on the 5' RACE reads, TCRdb lists one record per CDR3 protein. The table lists hundreds of thousands of distinct CDR3 sequences, around 21% of them singletons. The specimen sequenced was blood, either unsorted or a sorted T cell fraction (not recorded which). These receptors were taken from a female donor with ankylosing spondylitis or in good health (not recorded which).

The chain joins TRBV9 to TRBJ1-1; D remains ambiguous. Germline CDR1 reads SGDLS; CDR2 reads YYNGEE. The length of the CDR3 is 16 residues. Trimming left V 0 bases short and J 6 bases short, with 18 bases between. CDR3 region: CASSVGYSRTHPEAFF. CDR3 DNA: TGTGCCAGCAGCGTAGGATATTCAAGAACCCACCCTGAAGCTTTCTTT.

This clonotype has more than one count but fewer than ten. The chain joins TRBV6-5 to TRBJ1-2; D is perhaps TRBD1 (5 bases). The CDR3 is 15 residues long. CDR1 is MNHEY, CDR2 SVGAGI, per germline. Trimming left V 2 bases short and J 7 bases short, with 17 bases between. The CDR3 is CASSYLGASVGGYTF. CDR3 bases: TGTGCCAGCAGTTACCTAGGGGCGTCGGTTGGTGGCTACACCTTC.

The rearrangement uses TRBV11-2 and TRBJ2-3; weak D call: TRBD1 (5 bases). The CDR3 has 14 amino acids. CDR1 and CDR2 from the germline V gene are SGHAT and FQNNGV. V lost 2 bases and J 4 bases, leaving 10 bases between the germline ends. The CDR3 DNA reads TGTGCCAGCAGCTTAATCAGGGAAGCAGATACGCAGTATTTT. Translated: CASSLIREADTQYF.

There are many counts of this clonotype. The chain joins TRBV20-1 to TRBJ2-1, with 10 bases aligning to TRBD1. J gave up 6 bases and V 4 bases, and 3 bases lay outside the gene matches. CDR1 is DFQATT and CDR2 is SNEGSKA in the germline V gene (reference sequence). This CDR3 comprises 13 residues. CDR3 bases: TGCAGTGCTACGCGGACAGGGGGCAATGAGCAGTTCTTC. Residues: CSATRTGGNEQFF.

The genes are TRBV3-1 and TRBJ2-1, with 9 bases fitting TRBD1. The germline V gene has CDR1 LGHDT and CDR2 YNNKEL (reference sequence). This CDR3 region has 15 residues. The trim removed 4 bases at V and 12 bases at J, leaving 13 bases unmatched. CDR3 bases: TGTGCCAGCAGCCGAACGGACAGGGGAGTTGGGGGGCAGTTCTTC. It is translated as CASSRTDRGVGGQFF.

The chain has TRBV5-1 and TRBJ2-7; 10 bases are a match to TRBD1. The V gene end was trimmed by 4 bases and the J gene end by 6 bases; junction bases not matched to a gene: 13. Germline lookup yields CDR1 SGHRS and CDR2 YFSETQ. This CDR3 has 16 amino acids. The CDR3 spells CASSPGVGTGATEQYF. CDR3 bases: TGCGCCAGCAGCCCAGGGGTTGGGACAGGGGCTACCGAGCAGTACTTC.

This clonotype came up many times. This chain connects TRBV29-1 to TRBJ1-2; a weak D match, TRBD1 (5 bases). CDR3 length equals 11 residues. Trimming shortened V by 5 bases and J by 9 bases, and 13 bases separated the two germline ends. Germline lookup yields CDR1 SQVTM and CDR2 ANQGSEA. In nucleotides, the CDR3 is TGCAGCGTTTGGGATAACAGGAGCTACACCTTC. Protein: CSVWDNRSYTF. Full variable domain (remainder filled in from reference TRBV29-1 and TRBJ1-2): SAVISQKPSRDICQRGTSLTIQCQVDSQVTMMFWYRQQPGQSLTLIATANQGSEATYESGFVIDKFPISRPNLTFSTLTVSNMSPEDSSIYLCSVWDNRSYTFGSGTRLTVV.

The chain carries TRBV7-2 and TRBJ2-3, with TRBD2 identical over 8 bases. This CDR3 has 14 residues. The V gene end was trimmed by 5 bases and the J gene end by 9 bases; junction bases not matched to a gene: 10. CDR1 is SGHTA, CDR2 FQGNSA, per germline. The CDR3 here is CASSPAGTSATQYF. CDR3 nucleotides: TGTGCCAGCAGCCCAGCGGGGACTAGTGCCACGCAGTATTTT.

This chain joins TRBV10-1 and TRBJ2-3; D possibly matches TRBD1 or TRBD2 (5 bases each). CDR3 length: 13 residues. Germline-derived CDR1 and CDR2 are WNHNN and SYGVQD (reference sequence). V dropped 2 bases and J dropped 6 bases, with 9 bases sitting between them. The CDR3 DNA reads as TGCGCCAGCAGTGAGCAGGGACCGGATACGCAGTATTTT. Protein product: CASSEQGPDTQYF.

V is TRBV29-1 and J is TRBJ1-2; D uncertain. The CDR3 length is 11 residues. The ends were cut back, 3 bases at V and 4 bases at J, with 6 bases in the middle. Germline loops: CDR1 SQVTM, CDR2 ANQGSEA. The DNA for the CDR3 is TGCAGCGTTGATAGGATCTATGGCTACACCTTC. Translation: CSVDRIYGYTF.

This clonotype appeared many times. V gene TRBV7-9 combines with J gene TRBJ1-1; D is possibly TRBD1 (5 bases). The germline V gene encodes CDR1 SEHNR and CDR2 FQNEAQ (reference sequence). Trimming took 2 bases from V and 11 from J, leaving 12 bases between them. The CDR3 sequence is 12 residues long. CDR3 sequence (DNA): TGTGCCAGCAGCTTAAGCCAGGGAACGGCTTTCTTT. This gives the protein CASSLSQGTAFF.

The chain is built from TRBV10-3 and TRBJ2-3, with 7 bases lining up with TRBD2. The V and J ends lost 7 bases and 2 bases, in that order; junction bases with no gene match: 9. The CDR3 totals 15 residues. The germline V gene has CDR1 ENHRY and CDR2 SYGVKD. For the CDR3, the DNA is TGTGCCATCAACGGGCTAGCGGATTCCACAGATACGCAGTATTTT. Protein: CAINGLADSTDTQYF.

The chain combines TRBV6-5 with TRBJ2-6, with D tentatively TRBD1 or TRBD2 (6 bases each). Trimming pared 6 bases from V and 4 bases from J, leaving 16 bases between. CDR3 size: 16 residues. Germline-derived CDR1 and CDR2 are MNHEY and SVGAGI. CDR3 in DNA: TGTGCCAGCAGCTATGACGGGGGCTCGGGGGCCAACGTCCTGACTTTC. Translation gives CASSYDGGSGANVLTF.

The CDR3 bases are TGCAGCGCAATCTCCCCCTGGGGGGGCCTCTACGAGCAGTACTTC. This translates into CSAISPWGGLYEQYF. The chain is built from TRBV29-1 and TRBJ2-7; maybe TRBD2 (7 bases). CDR1 and CDR2 (germline): SQVTM, ANQGSEA. Trimming pared 7 bases from V and 3 bases from J, leaving 22 bases between. The CDR3 has 15 residues.

J is TRBJ2-1 and V is TRBV7-6; 9 bases fit TRBD2. The CDR3 totals 14 residues. Trimming removed 4 bases from V and 10 bases from J; junction bases left unmatched: 8. Germline CDR1 SGHVS, CDR2 FNYEAQ. The CDR3 is CASSSRGRALEQFF. DNA of the CDR3: TGTGCCAGCAGCTCTCGCGGGAGGGCCCTCGAGCAGTTCTTC.

This clonotype was recorded at least ten times. The CDR3 spells CSATGGSPTGDTQYF. CDR3 nucleotides: TGCAGTGCGACCGGCGGGAGCCCGACGGGAGATACGCAGTATTTT. This chain joins TRBV20-1 and TRBJ2-3; 7 nucleotides align to TRBD2. This CDR3 is built from 15 residues. V gave up 6 bases and J gave up 5 bases; unmatched junction bases: 14. Germline V gives CDR1 DFQATT, CDR2 SNEGSKA (reference sequence).

The rearrangement joins TRBV20-1 to TRBJ2-2; 10 bases are shared with TRBD1. CDR1 and CDR2 from the germline V gene are DFQATT and SNEGSKA (reference sequence). V was clipped by 5 bases and J by 4 bases; unmatched bases: 7. This CDR3 spans 15 amino acids. CDR3 bases: TGCAGTGCTCGGGGACAGGGGCCCTTCACCGGGGAGCTGTTTTTT. The encoded protein is CSARGQGPFTGELFF.

This sequence joins TRBV7-2 and TRBJ2-2; TRBD1 matches at 8 bases. The CDR3 contains 15 residues. Germline CDR1 and CDR2: SGHTA and FQGNSA. V shed 4 bases, J shed 7 bases, and the junction held 8 bases outside the gene matches. CDR3 coding DNA: TGTGCCAGCAGCTGGTTGGACAGGGATGGCGGGGAGCTGTTTTTT. Translated: CASSWLDRDGGELFF.

The V and J genes are TRBV2 and TRBJ2-7; 10 bases are shared with TRBD2. The V and J ends lost 8 bases and 2 bases, in that order; junction bases with no gene match: 9. The CDR3 has 15 residues. The germline CDR1 and CDR2 sequences are SNHLY and FYNNEI. The CDR3 bases are TGTGCCAGCGGGCTAGCGGGAGCCGGGGCCTACGAGCAGTACTTC. It encodes CASGLAGAGAYEQYF.

This clonotype was seen only a few times. This sequence joins TRBV14 and TRBJ1-1; no clear D gene. Trimming shortened V by 2 bases and J by 3 bases, and 10 bases separated the two germline ends. Per germline, CDR1 SGHDN and CDR2 FVKESK. The CDR3 is 14 amino acids. CDR3 sequence (DNA): TGTGCCAGCAGCCAACTTCGGGGTTACACTGAAGCTTTCTTT. Translated, it gives CASSQLRGYTEAFF.

Only a few counts were recorded for this clonotype. The chain has TRBV6-5 and TRBJ1-1, with D uncertain. The germline gives CDR1 MNHEY, CDR2 SVGAGI. This CDR3 has 12 residues. V was pared by 7 bases and J by 4 bases, with 10 bases between. This CDR3 is CASISLGTEAFF. The DNA of the CDR3 is TGTGCCAGCATCTCTCTCGGCACTGAAGCTTTCTTT.

This clonotype has at least ten counts. V usage is TRBV7-7 and J usage is TRBJ2-1; D not resolved. The CDR3 is made up of 12 amino acids. Germline CDR1 is SSHAT and CDR2 is FNYEAQ (reference sequence). V dropped 1 base and J dropped 10 bases, with 8 bases sitting between them. The CDR3 region is CASSLDKGEQFF. The CDR3 DNA is TGTGCCAGCAGCTTAGACAAAGGGGAGCAGTTCTTC.